This T cell receptor (beta chain) comes out of a study of blood T cell repertoires in COVID-19. Seattle participants joined during active infection and were tracked over time. Germline CDR1 reads SGDLS; CDR2 reads YYNGEE. The CDR3 spans 15 residues. Trimming took 0 bases from V and 1 from J, leaving 9 bases between them. Profiling relied on immunoSEQ multiplex PCR, and the TCRdb table lists in-frame clones only, not all of them. The sample shows about 230,000 clones, approximately 84% of them seen only once. The genes are TRBV9 and TRBJ2-3; D might be TRBD2 (6 bases). This clonotype originated in a middle-aged man with COVID-19, enrolled during active disease. Sequenced input: peripheral blood. The chain's CDR3 is CASSVDSGRTDTQYF. DNA for the CDR3: TGTGCCAGCAGCGTAGATAGCGGACGCACAGATACGCAGTATTTT.